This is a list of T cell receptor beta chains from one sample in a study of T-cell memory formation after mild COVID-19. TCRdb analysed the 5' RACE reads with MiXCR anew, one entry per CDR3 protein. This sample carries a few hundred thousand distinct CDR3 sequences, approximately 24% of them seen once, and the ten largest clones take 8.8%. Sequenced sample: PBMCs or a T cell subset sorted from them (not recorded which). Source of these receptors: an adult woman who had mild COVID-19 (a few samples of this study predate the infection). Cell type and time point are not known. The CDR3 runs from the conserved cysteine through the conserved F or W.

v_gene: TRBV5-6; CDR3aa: CASSLLAGGLSQETQYF
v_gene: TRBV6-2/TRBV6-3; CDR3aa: CASSYPSGRGDTGELFF
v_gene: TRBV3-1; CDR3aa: CASSPGDSWVGTEAFF
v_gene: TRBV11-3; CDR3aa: CASSPRSGIRRNEQFF
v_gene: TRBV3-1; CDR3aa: CASSRVRGQTNTGELFF
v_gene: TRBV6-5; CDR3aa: CASSITAGGQVGEQYF
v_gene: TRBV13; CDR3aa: CASSQTRGEAFF
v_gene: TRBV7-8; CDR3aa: CASSLGQAGGPQHF
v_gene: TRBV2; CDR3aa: CASIRGTNEKLFF
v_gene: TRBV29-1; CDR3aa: CSVGTAKSYEQYF
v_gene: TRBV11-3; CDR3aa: CASSLATGSGEQYF
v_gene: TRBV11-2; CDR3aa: CASSLNPLGGGNYNEQFF
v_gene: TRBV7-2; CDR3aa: CASSSGLAGLEQYF
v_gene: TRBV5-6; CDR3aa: CASSFRYPEELFF
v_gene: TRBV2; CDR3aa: CASSDGRDLWPQHF
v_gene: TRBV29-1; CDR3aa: CSVATSGRKTQYF
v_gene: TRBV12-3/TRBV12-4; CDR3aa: CASSFNRGASSNYGYTF
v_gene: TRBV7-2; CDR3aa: CASSSHRGDYGYTF
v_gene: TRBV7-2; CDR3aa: CASSPGTAGSPLHF
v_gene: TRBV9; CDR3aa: CASSVGFSTSGIFDEQFF
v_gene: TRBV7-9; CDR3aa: CASSNLSGERPFF
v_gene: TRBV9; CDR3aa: CASREIPGLAGYEQYF
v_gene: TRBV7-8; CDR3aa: CASSLTPIAGTVSYEQYF
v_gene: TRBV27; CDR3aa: CASRDRGGTEAFF
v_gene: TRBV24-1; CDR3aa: CATSDSGLANEKLFF
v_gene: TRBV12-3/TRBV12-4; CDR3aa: CASSSPLGQVNTGELFF
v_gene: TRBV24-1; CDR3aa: CATSDFDRGQSYGYTF
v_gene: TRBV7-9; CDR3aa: CASSLAGWLEPQHF